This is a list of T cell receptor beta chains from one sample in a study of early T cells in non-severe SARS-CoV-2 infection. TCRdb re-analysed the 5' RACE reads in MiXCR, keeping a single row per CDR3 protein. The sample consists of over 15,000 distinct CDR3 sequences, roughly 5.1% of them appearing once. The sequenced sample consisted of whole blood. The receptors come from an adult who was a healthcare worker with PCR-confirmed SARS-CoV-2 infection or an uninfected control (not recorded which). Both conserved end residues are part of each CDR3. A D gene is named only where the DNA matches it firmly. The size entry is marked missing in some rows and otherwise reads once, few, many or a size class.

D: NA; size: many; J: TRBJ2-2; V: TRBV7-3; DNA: TGTGCCAGCAGCTTAACTCGGACGCTGAACACCGGGGAGCTGTTTTTT; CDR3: CASSLTRTLNTGELFF
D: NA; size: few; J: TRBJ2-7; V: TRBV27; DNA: TGTGCCAGCAGTTTTAATGTGTTGACTCGTACCTACGAGCAGTACTTC; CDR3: CASSFNVLTRTYEQYF
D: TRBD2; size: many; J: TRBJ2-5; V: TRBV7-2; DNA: TGTGCCAGCAGCTTGACTAGCGGGAGGCAAGAGACCCAGTACTTC; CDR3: CASSLTSGRQETQYF
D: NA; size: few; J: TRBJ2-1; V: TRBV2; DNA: TGTGCCAGCAGGGATAGGGGACCGTACAATGAGCAGTTCTTC; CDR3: CASRDRGPYNEQFF
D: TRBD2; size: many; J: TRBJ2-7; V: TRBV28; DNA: TGTGCCAGCCGTACTAGCGGGAGGGGCTACGAGCAGTACTTC; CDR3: CASRTSGRGYEQYF
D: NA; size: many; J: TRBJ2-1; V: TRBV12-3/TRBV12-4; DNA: TGTGCCAGCAGTTGGGACCAATATACCTACAATGAGCAGTTCTTC; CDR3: CASSWDQYTYNEQFF
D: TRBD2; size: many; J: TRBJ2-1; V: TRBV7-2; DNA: TGTGCCAGCAGCTTAGGGGTAGAGGTCCTAGCGGGACGCAATGAGCAGTTCTTC; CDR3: CASSLGVEVLAGRNEQFF
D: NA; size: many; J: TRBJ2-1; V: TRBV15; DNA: TGTGCCACCAGCAGAGATCCTAAGGGATATGAGCAGTTCTTC; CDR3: CATSRDPKGYEQFF
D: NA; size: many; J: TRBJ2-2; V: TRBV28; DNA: TGTGCCAGCAGTTTATCGACGAACACCGGGGAGCTGTTTTTT; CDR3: CASSLSTNTGELFF
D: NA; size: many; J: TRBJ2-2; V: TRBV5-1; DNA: TGCGCCAGCAGCTTGGGTCTCAGGACCACGAACACCGGGGAGCTGTTTTTT; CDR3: CASSLGLRTTNTGELFF
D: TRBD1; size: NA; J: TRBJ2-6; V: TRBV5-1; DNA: TGCGCCAGCAGCTGGACTCCCGGGACAGGGGGCTCTGGGGCCAACGTCCTGACTTTC; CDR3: CASSWTPGTGGSGANVLTF
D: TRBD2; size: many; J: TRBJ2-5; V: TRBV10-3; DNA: TGTGCCACGGGACTAGCGGACCAAGAGACCCAGTACTTC; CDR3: CATGLADQETQYF
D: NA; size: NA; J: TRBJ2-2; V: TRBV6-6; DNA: TGTGCCAGCGAAGCCGGGACCAGGAACACCGGGGAGCTGTTTTTT; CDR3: CASEAGTRNTGELFF
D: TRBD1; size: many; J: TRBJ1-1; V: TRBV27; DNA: TGTGCCAGCAGGGGACAGACTATCGGGAACACTGAAGCTTTCTTT; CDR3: CASRGQTIGNTEAFF
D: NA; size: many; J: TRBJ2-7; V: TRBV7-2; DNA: TGTGCCAGCAGCCCCGGGACGGGGTCCTACGAGCAGTACTTC; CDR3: CASSPGTGSYEQYF
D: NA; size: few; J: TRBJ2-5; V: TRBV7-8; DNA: TGTGCCAGCAGCTTAAAGGGGCCGGGTCCTTACCAAGAGACCCAGTACTTC; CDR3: CASSLKGPGPYQETQYF
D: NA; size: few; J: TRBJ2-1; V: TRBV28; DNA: TGTGCCAGCGGGCGGGAACTTCAATACAATGAGCAGTTCTTC; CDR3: CASGRELQYNEQFF
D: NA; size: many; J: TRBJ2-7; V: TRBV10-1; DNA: TGCGCCAGCAGCCCGGGCCAGACCCTCTACGAGCAGTACTTC; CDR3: CASSPGQTLYEQYF
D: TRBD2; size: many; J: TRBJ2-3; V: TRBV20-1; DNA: TGCAGTGCTACCCTTTGGACTAGCGGAGTCCCAGATACGCAGTATTTT; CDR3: CSATLWTSGVPDTQYF
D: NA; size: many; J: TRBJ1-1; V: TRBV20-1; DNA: TGCAGTGCCACTAAGGGGTTGAACACTGAAGCTTTCTTT; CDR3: CSATKGLNTEAFF
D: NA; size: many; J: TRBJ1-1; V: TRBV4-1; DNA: TGCGCCAGCAGCCAGCTATTTCGGGGCGTGAACACTGAAGCTTTCTTT; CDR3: CASSQLFRGVNTEAFF
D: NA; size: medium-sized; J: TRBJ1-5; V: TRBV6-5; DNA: TGTGCCAGCAGTTACAGGGGGAGTCAGCCCCAGCATTTT; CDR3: CASSYRGSQPQHF
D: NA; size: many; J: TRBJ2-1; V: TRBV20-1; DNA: TGCAGTGCTAGTTGGAGTCAGGTTAGCTCCTACAATGAGCAGTTCTTC; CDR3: CSASWSQVSSYNEQFF
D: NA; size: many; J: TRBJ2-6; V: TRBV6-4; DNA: TGTGCCAGCAGTGACTCGGCCGGGACTGGGGCCAACGTCCTGACTTTC; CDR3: CASSDSAGTGANVLTF
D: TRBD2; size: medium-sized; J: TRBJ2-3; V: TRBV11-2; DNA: TGTGCCAGCAGCCCCGGGACTACCCGAACTAGAAATACGCAGTATTTT; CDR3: CASSPGTTRTRNTQYF
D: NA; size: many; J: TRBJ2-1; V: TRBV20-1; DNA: TGCAGTGCTTGGAATCCCCCAGCCTACAATGAGCAGTTCTTC; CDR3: CSAWNPPAYNEQFF
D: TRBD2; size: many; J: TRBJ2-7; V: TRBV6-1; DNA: TGTGCCAGCAGGGTAGCGGGAAGGACCTACGAGCAGTACTTC; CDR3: CASRVAGRTYEQYF
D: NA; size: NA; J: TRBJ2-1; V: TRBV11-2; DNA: TGTGCCAGCAGCGTTCTCGATGAGCAGTTCTTC; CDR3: CASSVLDEQFF
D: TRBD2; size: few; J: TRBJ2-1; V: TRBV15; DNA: TGTGCCACCAGCAGAGGACTAGCGGGAGGACTCAGCTCCTACAATGAGCAGTTCTTC; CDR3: CATSRGLAGGLSSYNEQFF
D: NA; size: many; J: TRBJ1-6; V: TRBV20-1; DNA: TGCAGTGCTAGTCTCGCGGTCCCTAGCCTTAATTCACCCCTCCACTTT; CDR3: CSASLAVPSLNSPLHF
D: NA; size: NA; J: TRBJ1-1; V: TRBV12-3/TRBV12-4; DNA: TGTGCCAGCAGCTCCAGGGAGGTCCCTGAAGCTTTCTTT; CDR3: CASSSREVPEAFF
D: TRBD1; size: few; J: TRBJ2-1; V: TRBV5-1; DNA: TGCGCCAGCAGCTTGATGAACAGGGGGTACAATGAGCAGTTCTTC; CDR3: CASSLMNRGYNEQFF
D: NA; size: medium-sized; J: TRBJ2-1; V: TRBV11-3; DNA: TGTGCCAGCAGCCCAACTGGGACCTTCAATGAGCAGTTCTTC; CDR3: CASSPTGTFNEQFF
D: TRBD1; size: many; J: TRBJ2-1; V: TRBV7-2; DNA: TGTGCCAGCAGCCCTCGCCCGACCGGGACAGGGGGCCTCAATGAGCAGTTCTTC; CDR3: CASSPRPTGTGGLNEQFF
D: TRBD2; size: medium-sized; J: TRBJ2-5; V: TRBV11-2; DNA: TGTGCCACCCCGCGGCTAGCGGGAGGGAAAAATCAAGAGACCCAGTACTTC; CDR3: CATPRLAGGKNQETQYF
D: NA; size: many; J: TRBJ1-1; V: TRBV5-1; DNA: TGCGCCAGCAGCTTATCCTCCGGGGGAAACACTGAAGCTTTCTTT; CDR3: CASSLSSGGNTEAFF
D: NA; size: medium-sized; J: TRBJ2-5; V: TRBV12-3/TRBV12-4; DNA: TGTGCCAGCAGTTTAAGTTCCCCGCAGGGGGAGACCCAGTACTTC; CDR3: CASSLSSPQGETQYF
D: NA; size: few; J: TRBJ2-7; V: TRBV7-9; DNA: TGTGCCAGCAGAAACGTCCGGGACGGAATTTCCTACGAGCAGTACTTC; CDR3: CASRNVRDGISYEQYF
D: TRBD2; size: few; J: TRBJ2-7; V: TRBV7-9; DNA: TGTGCCAGCAGCCCGCTAGCGGGTTCCTTCTACGAGCAGTACTTC; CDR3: CASSPLAGSFYEQYF
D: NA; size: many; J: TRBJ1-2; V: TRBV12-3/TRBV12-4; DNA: TGTGCCAGCAGTTTAACGGATCGGGGTGGCTACACCTTC; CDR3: CASSLTDRGGYTF
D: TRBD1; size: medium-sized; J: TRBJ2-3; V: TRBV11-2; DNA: TGTGCCAGCAGCTTAGGTGCCGACAGGGTCAGAGATACGCAGTATTTT; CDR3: CASSLGADRVRDTQYF
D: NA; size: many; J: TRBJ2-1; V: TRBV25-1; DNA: TGTGCCAGCGGGGGGGCCCCCCTTAATGAGCAGTTCTTC; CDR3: CASGGAPLNEQFF
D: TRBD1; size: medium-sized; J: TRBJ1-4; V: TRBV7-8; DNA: TGTGCCAGCAGCCCAGGGACAGGGGGCTTGGCTGAAAAACTGTTTTTT; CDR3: CASSPGTGGLAEKLFF
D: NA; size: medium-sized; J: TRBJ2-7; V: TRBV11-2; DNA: TGTGCCAGCAGCGCGAGCTCCTACGAGCAGTACTTC; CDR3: CASSASSYEQYF
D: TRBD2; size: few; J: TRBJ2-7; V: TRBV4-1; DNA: TGCGCCAGCAGCCAAGATCGCCTAGCGGGAACCTCCTACGAGCAGTACTTC; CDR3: CASSQDRLAGTSYEQYF
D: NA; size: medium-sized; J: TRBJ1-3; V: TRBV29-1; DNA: TGCAGCGTTGCCCGGGAAGGAAACACCATATATTTT; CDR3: CSVAREGNTIYF
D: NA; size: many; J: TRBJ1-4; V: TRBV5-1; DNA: TGCGCCAGCAGCGCCCGACAGTCAACTAATGAAAAACTGTTTTTT; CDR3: CASSARQSTNEKLFF
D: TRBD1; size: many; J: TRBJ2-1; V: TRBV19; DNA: TGTGCCAGTAGTTCTAGGGGGACAGGGGGCTATCAAGCGGGATCAGGCTCCAGCAATGAGCAGTTCTTC; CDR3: CASSSRGTGGYQAGSGSSNEQFF